Detailed here is one T cell receptor (beta chain). The sample belongs to a study of blood T cell repertoires in COVID-19. Whole-study context: From the United States, Italy and Spain came samples of acute and convalescent COVID-19. T cells, B-cell-depleted T cells, or PBMCs provided the cDNA or gDNA that served as material.

CDR3 length equals 14 residues. V shed 5 bases and J shed 2 bases, with 11 bases lying between them. The germline CDR1 and CDR2 sequences are MDHEN and SYDVKM. In the study's own analysis: Amplification with reference gene primers provided the estimates of nucleated cell counts. The data were produced by immunoSEQ multiplex PCR, yet TCRdb's version contains in-frame clones alone and is incomplete. V, J and clone size were drawn from that table, and D and trimming were deduced from the DNA. Seen here are 140,000 or so clones, over 70% observed once, and the top ten hold about 1.8%. Sequencing was performed on peripheral blood. The V and J genes are TRBV28 and TRBJ2-3; D is undetermined. The TCR comes from a woman between 55 and 75 years old with acute or convalescent COVID-19. The CDR3 here is CASSPVDSTDTQYF. For the CDR3, the DNA is TGTGCCAGCAGTCCCGTAGATTCCACAGATACGCAGTATTTT.